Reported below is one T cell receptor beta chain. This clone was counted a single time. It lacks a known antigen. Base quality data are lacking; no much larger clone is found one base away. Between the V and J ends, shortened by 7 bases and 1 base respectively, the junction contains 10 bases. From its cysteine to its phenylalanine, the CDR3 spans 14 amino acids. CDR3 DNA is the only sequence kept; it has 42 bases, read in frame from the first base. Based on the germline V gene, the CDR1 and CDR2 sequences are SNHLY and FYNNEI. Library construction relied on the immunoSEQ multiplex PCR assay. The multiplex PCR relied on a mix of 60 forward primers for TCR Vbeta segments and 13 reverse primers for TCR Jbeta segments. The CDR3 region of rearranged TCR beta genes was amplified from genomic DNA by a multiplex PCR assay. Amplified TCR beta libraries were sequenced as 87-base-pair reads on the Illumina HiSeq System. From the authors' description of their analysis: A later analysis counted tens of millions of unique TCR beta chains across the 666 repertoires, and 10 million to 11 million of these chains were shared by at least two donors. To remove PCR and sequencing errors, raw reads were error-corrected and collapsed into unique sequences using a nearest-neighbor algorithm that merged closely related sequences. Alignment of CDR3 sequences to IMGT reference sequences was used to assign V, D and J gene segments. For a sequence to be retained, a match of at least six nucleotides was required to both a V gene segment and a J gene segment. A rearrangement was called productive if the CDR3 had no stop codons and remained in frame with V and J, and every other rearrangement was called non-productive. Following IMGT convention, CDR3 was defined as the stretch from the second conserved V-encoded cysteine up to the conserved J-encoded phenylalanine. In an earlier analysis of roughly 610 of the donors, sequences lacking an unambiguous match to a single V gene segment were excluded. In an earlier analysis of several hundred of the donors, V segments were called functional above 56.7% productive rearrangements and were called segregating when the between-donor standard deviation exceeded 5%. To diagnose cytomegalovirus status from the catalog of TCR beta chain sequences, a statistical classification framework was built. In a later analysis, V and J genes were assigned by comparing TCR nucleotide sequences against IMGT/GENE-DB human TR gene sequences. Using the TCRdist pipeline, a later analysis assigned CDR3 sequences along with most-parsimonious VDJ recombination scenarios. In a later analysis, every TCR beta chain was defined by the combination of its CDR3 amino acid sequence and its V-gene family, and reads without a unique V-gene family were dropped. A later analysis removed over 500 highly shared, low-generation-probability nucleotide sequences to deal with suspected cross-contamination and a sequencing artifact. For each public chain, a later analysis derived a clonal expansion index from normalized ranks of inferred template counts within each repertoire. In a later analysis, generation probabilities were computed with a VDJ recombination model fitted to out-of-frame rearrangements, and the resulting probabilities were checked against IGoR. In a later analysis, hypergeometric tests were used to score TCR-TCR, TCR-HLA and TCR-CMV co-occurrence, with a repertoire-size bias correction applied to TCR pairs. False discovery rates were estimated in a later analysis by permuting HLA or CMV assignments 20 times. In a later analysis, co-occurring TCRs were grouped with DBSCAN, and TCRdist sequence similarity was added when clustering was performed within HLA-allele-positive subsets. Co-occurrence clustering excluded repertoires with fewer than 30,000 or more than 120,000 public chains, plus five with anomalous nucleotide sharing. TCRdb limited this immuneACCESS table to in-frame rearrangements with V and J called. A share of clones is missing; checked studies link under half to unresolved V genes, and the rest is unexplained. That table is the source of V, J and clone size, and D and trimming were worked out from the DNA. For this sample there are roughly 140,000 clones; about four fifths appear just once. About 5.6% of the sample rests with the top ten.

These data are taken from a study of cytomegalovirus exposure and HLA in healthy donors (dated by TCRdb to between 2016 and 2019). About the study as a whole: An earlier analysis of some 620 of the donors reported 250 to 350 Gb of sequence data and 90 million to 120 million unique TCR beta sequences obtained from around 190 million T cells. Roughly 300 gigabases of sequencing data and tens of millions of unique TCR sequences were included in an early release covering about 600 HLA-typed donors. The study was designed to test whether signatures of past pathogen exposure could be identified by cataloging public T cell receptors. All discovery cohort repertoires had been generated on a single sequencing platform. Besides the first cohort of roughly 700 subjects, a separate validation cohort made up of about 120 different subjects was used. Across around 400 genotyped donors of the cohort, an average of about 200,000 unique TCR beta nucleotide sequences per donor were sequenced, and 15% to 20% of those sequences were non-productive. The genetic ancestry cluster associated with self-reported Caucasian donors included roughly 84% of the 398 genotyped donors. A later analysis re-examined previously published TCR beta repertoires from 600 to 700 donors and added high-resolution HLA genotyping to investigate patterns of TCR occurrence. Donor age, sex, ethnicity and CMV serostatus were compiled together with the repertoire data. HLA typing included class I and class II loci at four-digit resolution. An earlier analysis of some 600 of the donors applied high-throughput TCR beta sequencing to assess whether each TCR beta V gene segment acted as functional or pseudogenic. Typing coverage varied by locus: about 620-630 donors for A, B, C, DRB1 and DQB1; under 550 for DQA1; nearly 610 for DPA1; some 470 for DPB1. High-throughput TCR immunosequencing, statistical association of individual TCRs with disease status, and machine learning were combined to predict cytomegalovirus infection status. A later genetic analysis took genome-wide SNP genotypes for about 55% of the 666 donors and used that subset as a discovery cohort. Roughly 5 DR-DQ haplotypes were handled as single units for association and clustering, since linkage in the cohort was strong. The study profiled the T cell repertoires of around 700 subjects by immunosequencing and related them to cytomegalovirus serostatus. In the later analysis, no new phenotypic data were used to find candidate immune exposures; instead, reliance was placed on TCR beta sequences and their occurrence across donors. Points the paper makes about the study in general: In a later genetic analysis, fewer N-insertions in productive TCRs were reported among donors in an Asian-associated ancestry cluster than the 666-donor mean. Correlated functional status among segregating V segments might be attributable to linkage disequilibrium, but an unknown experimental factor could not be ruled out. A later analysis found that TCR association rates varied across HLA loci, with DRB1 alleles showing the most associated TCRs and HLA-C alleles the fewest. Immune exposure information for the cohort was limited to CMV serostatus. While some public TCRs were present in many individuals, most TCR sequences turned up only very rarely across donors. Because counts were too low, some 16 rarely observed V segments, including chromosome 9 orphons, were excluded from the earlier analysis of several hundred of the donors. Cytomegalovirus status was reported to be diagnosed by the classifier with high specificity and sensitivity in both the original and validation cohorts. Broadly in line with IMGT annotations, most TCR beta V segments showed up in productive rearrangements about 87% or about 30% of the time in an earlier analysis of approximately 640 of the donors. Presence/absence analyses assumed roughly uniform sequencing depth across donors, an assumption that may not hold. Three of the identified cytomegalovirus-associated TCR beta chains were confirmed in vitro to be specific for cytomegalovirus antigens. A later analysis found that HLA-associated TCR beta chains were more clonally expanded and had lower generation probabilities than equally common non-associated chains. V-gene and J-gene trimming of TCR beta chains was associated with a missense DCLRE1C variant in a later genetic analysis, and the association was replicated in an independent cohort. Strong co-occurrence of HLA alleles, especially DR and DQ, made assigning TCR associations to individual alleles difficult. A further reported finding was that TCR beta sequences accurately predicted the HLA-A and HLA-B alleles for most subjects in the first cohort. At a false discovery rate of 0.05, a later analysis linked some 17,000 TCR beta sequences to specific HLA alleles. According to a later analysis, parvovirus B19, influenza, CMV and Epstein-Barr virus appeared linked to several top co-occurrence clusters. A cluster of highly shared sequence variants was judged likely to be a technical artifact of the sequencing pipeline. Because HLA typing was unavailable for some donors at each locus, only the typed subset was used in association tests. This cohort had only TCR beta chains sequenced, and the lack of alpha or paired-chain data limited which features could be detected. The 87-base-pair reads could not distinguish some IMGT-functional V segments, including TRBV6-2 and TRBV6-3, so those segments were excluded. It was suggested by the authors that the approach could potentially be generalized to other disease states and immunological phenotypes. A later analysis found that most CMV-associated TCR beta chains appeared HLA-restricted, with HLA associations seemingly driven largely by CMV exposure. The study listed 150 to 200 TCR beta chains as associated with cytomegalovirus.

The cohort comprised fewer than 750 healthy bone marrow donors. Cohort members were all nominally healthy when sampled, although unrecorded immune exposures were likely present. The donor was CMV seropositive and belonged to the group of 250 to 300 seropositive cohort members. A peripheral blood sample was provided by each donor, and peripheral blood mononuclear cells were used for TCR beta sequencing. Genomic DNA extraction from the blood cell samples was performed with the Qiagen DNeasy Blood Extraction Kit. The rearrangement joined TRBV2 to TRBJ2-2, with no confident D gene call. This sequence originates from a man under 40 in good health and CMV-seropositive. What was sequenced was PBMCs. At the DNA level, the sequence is TGTGCCAGCAAGTTGGCGGAGAACACCGGGGAGCTGTTTTTT. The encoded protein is CASKLAENTGELFF.